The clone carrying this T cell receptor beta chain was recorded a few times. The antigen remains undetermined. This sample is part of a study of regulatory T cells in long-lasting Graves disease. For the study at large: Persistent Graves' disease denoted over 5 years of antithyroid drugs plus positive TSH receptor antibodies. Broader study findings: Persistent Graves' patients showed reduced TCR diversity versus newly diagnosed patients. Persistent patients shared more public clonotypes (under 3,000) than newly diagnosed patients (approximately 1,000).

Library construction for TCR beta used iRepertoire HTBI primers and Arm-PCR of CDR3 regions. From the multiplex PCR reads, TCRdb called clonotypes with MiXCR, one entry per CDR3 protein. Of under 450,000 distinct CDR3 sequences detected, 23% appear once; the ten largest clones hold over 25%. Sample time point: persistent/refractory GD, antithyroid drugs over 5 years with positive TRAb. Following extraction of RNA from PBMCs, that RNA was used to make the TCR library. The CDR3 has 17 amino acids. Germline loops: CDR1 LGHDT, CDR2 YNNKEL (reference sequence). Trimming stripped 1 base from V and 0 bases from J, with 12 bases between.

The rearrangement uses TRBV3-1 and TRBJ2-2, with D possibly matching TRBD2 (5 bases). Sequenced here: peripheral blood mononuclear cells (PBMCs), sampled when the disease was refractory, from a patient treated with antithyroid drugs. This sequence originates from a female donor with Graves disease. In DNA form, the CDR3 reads TGTGCCAGCAGCCAAGGAATAGCGCCCGCGAACACCGGGGAGCTGTTTTTT. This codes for CASSQGIAPANTGELFF.